A selection of T cell receptor beta chains follows, all from one sample in a study of T-cell memory formation after mild COVID-19. TCRdb reprocessed the 5' RACE reads with MiXCR, giving one entry per CDR3 protein. The repertoire has about 340,000 distinct CDR3 sequences, approximately 15% of them found once; the top ten carry around 22%. Sequenced sample: PBMCs or a T cell subset sorted from them (not recorded which). The receptor source for this set is a man between 18 and 29 years old who had mild COVID-19 (a few samples of this study predate the infection). Cell type and time point are not known. Each CDR3 is given with its conserved first and last residue. The order of the fields is J gene, V gene, CDR3 protein.

j_gene: TRBJ2-5
v_gene: TRBV20-1
CDR3aa: CSAERPRGGLGETQYF

j_gene: TRBJ1-2
v_gene: TRBV12-3/TRBV12-4
CDR3aa: CASRARQGSYGYTF

j_gene: TRBJ2-6
v_gene: TRBV28
CDR3aa: CASSPTWSGGANVLTF

j_gene: TRBJ1-2
v_gene: TRBV6-2/TRBV6-3
CDR3aa: CASSDIGLTGYTF

j_gene: TRBJ1-6
v_gene: TRBV7-3
CDR3aa: CASSSGTRNSPLHF

j_gene: TRBJ2-3
v_gene: TRBV28
CDR3aa: CASSLSASGSTDTQYF

j_gene: TRBJ1-1
v_gene: TRBV27
CDR3aa: CASSSEGAMNTEAFF

j_gene: TRBJ1-1
v_gene: TRBV4-1
CDR3aa: CASSQGQGSIVTEAFF

j_gene: TRBJ2-3
v_gene: TRBV6-4
CDR3aa: CASSDSAGGPDTQYF

j_gene: TRBJ2-7
v_gene: TRBV29-1
CDR3aa: CSVNRGNYEQYF

j_gene: TRBJ1-1
v_gene: TRBV7-2
CDR3aa: CASSPGWSLNTEAFF

j_gene: TRBJ2-1
v_gene: TRBV7-6
CDR3aa: CASSLLGGMGVEGNEQFF

j_gene: TRBJ2-2
v_gene: TRBV5-1
CDR3aa: CASSTNPRQGQRNTGELFF

j_gene: TRBJ2-5
v_gene: TRBV6-6
CDR3aa: CASSLDWDLGETQYF

j_gene: TRBJ1-1
v_gene: TRBV11-1
CDR3aa: CASSFERTEAFF

j_gene: TRBJ2-7
v_gene: TRBV4-1
CDR3aa: CASSQIPGQNYEQYF

j_gene: TRBJ1-1
v_gene: TRBV29-1
CDR3aa: CSVDRAMNTEAFF

j_gene: TRBJ2-3
v_gene: TRBV7-2
CDR3aa: CASGAGNTDTQYF

j_gene: TRBJ2-3
v_gene: TRBV7-2
CDR3aa: CASSLEVRRDTQYF

j_gene: TRBJ1-6
v_gene: TRBV5-1
CDR3aa: CASSLARGSPLHF

j_gene: TRBJ2-7
v_gene: TRBV9
CDR3aa: CASSGPNSHEQYF

j_gene: TRBJ2-5
v_gene: TRBV5-1
CDR3aa: CASRVDLETQYF

j_gene: TRBJ2-4
v_gene: TRBV12-3/TRBV12-4
CDR3aa: CASGTQWFQYF

j_gene: TRBJ2-3
v_gene: TRBV12-3/TRBV12-4
CDR3aa: CASSRESQTHGDTQYF

j_gene: TRBJ2-3
v_gene: TRBV29-1
CDR3aa: CSVEGIDSTDTQYF

j_gene: TRBJ2-5
v_gene: TRBV6-5
CDR3aa: CASSPYRQGKETQYF

j_gene: TRBJ2-3
v_gene: TRBV7-9
CDR3aa: CASSLSGTGEVWGTDTQYF

j_gene: TRBJ2-3
v_gene: TRBV4-1
CDR3aa: CASSQEWAPSADTQYF

j_gene: TRBJ2-2
v_gene: TRBV6-2/TRBV6-3
CDR3aa: CASSYWLGTGELFF

j_gene: TRBJ2-3
v_gene: TRBV30
CDR3aa: CAWTGGSTDTQYF

j_gene: TRBJ2-3
v_gene: TRBV6-2/TRBV6-3
CDR3aa: CASSNRTLTDTQYF